This T cell receptor beta chain was captured in a study of response to subunit inactivated influenza vaccine. TCRdb redid the calling of the RT-PCR reads with MiXCR, one entry per CDR3 protein. Of about 530,000 distinct CDR3 sequences in the sample, roughly 10% were seen once. In germline, CDR1 is DFQATT, CDR2 SNEGSKA (reference sequence). V lost 6 bases and J lost 0, with 14 bases in between. The CDR3 totals 14 residues. This specimen was PBMCs from blood, taken on the day of vaccination. This chain links TRBV20-1 with TRBJ2-5, with a possible D match to TRBD1 (6 bases). The TCR comes from a man aged 45 to 65 who received an inactivated influenza vaccine. The DNA for the CDR3 is TGCAGTGCAACCGCTACAGGGTACCAAGAGACCCAGTACTTC. Translated: CSATATGYQETQYF.